A selection of T cell receptor beta chains follows, all from one sample in a study of cytomegalovirus exposure and HLA in healthy donors. The method was immunoSEQ multiplex PCR; TCRdb's version includes in-frame clones alone and lacks a portion of them. The sample lists 200,000 or so clones, over 75% occurring once. Sequenced material: PBMCs. The receptors here all came from a human donor in good health. Each CDR3 is given with its conserved first and last residue. D genes are given only for firm matches. Rows give clone size only sometimes, using once, few, many, or a class for an expanded clone.

j_call d_call clone_size v_call cdr3_aa cdr3_nt
TRBJ2-7 NA NA TRBV28 CASTPRSSEQYF TGTGCCAGCACCCCTAGGTCCTCCGAGCAGTACTTC
TRBJ2-7 TRBD2 NA TRBV29-1 CSVTSGRAYEQYF TGCAGCGTGACTAGCGGGAGGGCCTACGAGCAGTACTTC
TRBJ2-2 NA NA TRBV5-1 CASSLAAGTNTGELFF TGCGCCAGCAGCTTGGCTGCGGGGACGAACACCGGGGAGCTGTTTTTT
TRBJ1-2 NA NA TRBV7-9 CASSLSTLDSGRANYGYTF TGTGCCAGCAGCTTATCCACCTTGGACAGTGGAAGGGCTAACTATGGCTACACCTTC
TRBJ1-2 TRBD1 NA TRBV7-9 CASSEKPGGASAYNYGYTF TGTGCCAGCAGCGAAAAACCAGGGGGCGCAAGTGCTTATAACTATGGCTACACCTTC
TRBJ1-6 TRBD1 NA TRBV5-4 CASTEQGAYNSPLHF TGTGCCAGCACCGAACAGGGGGCATATAATTCACCCCTCCACTTT
TRBJ1-6 NA NA TRBV19 CASNFPDSPLHF TGTGCCAGTAACTTTCCGGATTCACCCCTCCACTTT
TRBJ2-7 TRBD1 once TRBV27 CASTPYRDRSHEQYF TGTGCCAGCACCCCCTACCGGGACAGGTCCCACGAGCAGTACTTC
TRBJ1-2 TRBD1 NA TRBV7-3 CASSDGQGLGYTF TGTGCCAGCAGCGATGGACAGGGACTTGGCTACACCTTC
TRBJ2-2 NA NA TRBV27 CASSLSGWGPANTGELFF TGTGCCAGCAGTTTAAGTGGTTGGGGGCCTGCGAACACCGGGGAGCTGTTTTTT
TRBJ2-7 NA NA TRBV6-1 CASSPVQVRYEQYF TGTGCCAGCAGTCCCGTCCAGGTCAGGTACGAGCAGTACTTC
TRBJ1-2 NA NA TRBV5-4 CASSLAGLYNYGYTF TGTGCCAGCAGCTTGGCGGGGTTATATAACTATGGCTACACCTTC
TRBJ2-7 NA NA TRBV7-2 CASSLVTAPGAYEQYF TGTGCCAGCAGCTTAGTTACAGCGCCAGGGGCCTACGAGCAGTACTTC
TRBJ2-4 NA once TRBV28 CASSARDLTYIQYF TGTGCCAGCAGTGCCCGGGATCTTACTTACATTCAGTACTTC
TRBJ1-1 NA NA TRBV5-1 CASSLVDSLTEAFF TGCGCCAGCAGCTTGGTGGACAGTCTCACTGAAGCTTTCTTT
TRBJ1-3 NA NA TRBV10-3 CATGAGGAGNTIYF TGTGCCACCGGGGCTGGGGGCGCTGGGAACACCATATATTTT
TRBJ1-1 TRBD1 NA TRBV18 CASSPADRGTEAFF TGTGCCAGCTCACCAGCCGACAGGGGCACTGAAGCTTTCTTT
TRBJ1-5 NA NA TRBV6-4 CASSDSELTAYPTHSNQPQHF TGTGCCAGCAGTGACTCGGAATTGACAGCCTACCCCACCCATAGCAATCAGCCCCAGCATTTT
TRBJ2-7 TRBD1 few TRBV27 CASSSGFAGGYEQYF TGTGCCAGCAGTTCAGGATTCGCAGGGGGCTACGAGCAGTACTTC
TRBJ2-7 TRBD1 NA TRBV25-1 CASSDSRQGYEQYF TGTGCCAGCAGTGACTCCCGACAGGGCTACGAGCAGTACTTC
TRBJ1-1 NA NA TRBV28 CASSPLRTEAFF TGTGCCAGCAGCCCCCTCCGCACTGAAGCTTTCTTT
TRBJ2-5 NA NA TRBV9 CASSAADQETQYF TGTGCCAGCAGCGCAGCGGACCAAGAGACCCAGTACTTC
TRBJ2-7 TRBD1 NA TRBV27 CASSLGTGAYEQYF TGTGCCAGCAGTTTAGGGACAGGGGCCTACGAGCAGTACTTC
TRBJ2-7 TRBD2 NA TRBV27 CASSLGGGRASYEQYF TGTGCCAGCAGTTTAGGGGGCGGGAGGGCCTCCTACGAGCAGTACTTC
TRBJ2-1 TRBD2 once TRBV5-1 CASSPTQRESYNEQFF TGCGCCAGCAGCCCCACCCAGCGGGAGTCATACAATGAGCAGTTCTTC
TRBJ2-1 NA NA TRBV7-7 CASSLAGSAYNEQFF TGTGCTAGCAGCTTAGCCGGGAGCGCCTACAATGAGCAGTTCTTC
TRBJ2-7 NA NA TRBV7-9 CSSTLDAVGPWEQYF TGTTCCAGCACCTTAGATGCGGTGGGGCCTTGGGAGCAGTACTTC
TRBJ2-3 TRBD1 NA TRBV7-6 CASSLEVTGGMNTQYF TGTGCCAGCAGCTTAGAGGTGACAGGGGGGATGAATACGCAGTATTTT
TRBJ2-7 NA NA TRBV28 CASSQPGTQTYEQYF TGTGCCAGCAGTCAACCCGGGACTCAGACCTACGAGCAGTACTTC
TRBJ1-2 TRBD1 NA TRBV2 CASSLVDRGGYGYTF TGTGCCAGCAGCCTCGTGGACAGGGGGGGCTATGGCTACACCTTC
TRBJ2-1 TRBD1 NA TRBV6-1 CASSATGVGYNEQFF TGTGCCAGCAGTGCTACAGGGGTTGGCTACAATGAGCAGTTCTTC
TRBJ2-1 TRBD2 NA TRBV4-1 CASSPKRWASGGKSYNEQFF TGCGCCAGCAGCCCCAAAAGGTGGGCTAGCGGGGGAAAGTCGTACAATGAGCAGTTCTTC
TRBJ2-1 TRBD1 few TRBV7-2 CASSFDQGAYNEQFF TGTGCCAGCAGCTTCGATCAGGGGGCGTACAATGAGCAGTTCTTC